A single sample gave rise to the 32 T cell receptor beta chains below, sequenced in a study of CD8 T cells in ankylosing spondylitis. Overall study findings and caveats: What seemed typical of ankylosing spondylitis blood was a TCR beta motif built from fewer than ten highly homologous variants.

The antigens for these receptors are not known. TCRdb reanalysed the 5' RACE reads using MiXCR and keeps one entry per CDR3 protein. The sample lists 470,000 or so distinct CDR3 sequences, more than 25% occurring once. Sequenced sample: blood, either unsorted or a sorted T cell fraction (not recorded which). All receptors come from a male donor with ankylosing spondylitis.

V usage is TRBV18 and J usage is TRBJ2-7, with D perhaps matching TRBD1 (6 bases). Trimming removed 0 bases at V and 4 bases at J, with 10 bases between. The CDR3 length is 14 residues. Germline-derived CDR1 and CDR2 are KGHSH and LQKENI. CDR3 sequence: CASSPPGQPYEQYV. The CDR3 DNA sequence: TGTGCCAGCTCACCACCGGGACAACCATACGAGCAGTACGTC.

This clonotype was observed at least ten times. The chain employs TRBV12-3 or TRBV12-4 and TRBJ2-5; 12 bases agree with TRBD2. Trimming took 4 bases from V and 4 from J; bases not matched to a gene: 4. This CDR3 has 15 amino acids. Written as DNA, the CDR3 is TGTGCCAGCAGTTCGAGACTAGCGGGAGTAGAGACCCAGTACTTC. This gives the protein CASSSRLAGVETQYF.

The chain is built from TRBV11-2 and TRBJ2-3; weak D call: TRBD2 (5 bases). CDR3 length: 12 amino acids. Deletions cut 5 bases from V and 9 bases from J, with 12 bases between. Germline-derived CDR1 and CDR2 are SGHAT and FQNNGV. The CDR3, as DNA: TGTGCCAGCAGCCCGATATCGGGGACGCAGTATTTT. Translating gives CASSPISGTQYF.

The chain recombines TRBV24-1 with TRBJ2-5; unclear D gene. CDR1 KGHDR and CDR2 SFDVKD come from the germline V gene. The CDR3 runs to 14 residues. Between the trimmed V and J ends, which lost 2 bases and 2 bases, there was a span of 8 bases. The CDR3 protein is CATSDSGAQETQYF. DNA of the CDR3: TGTGCCACCAGTGATTCTGGAGCACAAGAGACCCAGTACTTC.

This clonotype was recorded many times. This sequence joins TRBV7-8 and TRBJ2-1, with a tentative D call TRBD2 (5 bases). The CDR3 sequence is 18 residues long. Trimming cost V 1 base and J 6 bases, with 22 bases left between them. Germline CDR1 and CDR2: SGHVS and FQNEAQ. CDR3 protein: CASSLGRRWRVSTNEQFF. In DNA, the CDR3 is TGTGCCAGCAGCTTAGGTCGGCGTTGGCGGGTGTCGACCAATGAGCAGTTCTTC.

This sequence joins TRBV11-3 and TRBJ2-2; D possibly corresponds to TRBD2 (6 bases). Germline CDR1 is SGHNT and CDR2 is YENEEA. V was pared by 4 bases and J by 7 bases, with 13 bases between. The CDR3 runs to 14 residues. The CDR3 DNA is TGTGCCAGCAGCTCGACTAGAGGGTTCGGGGAGCTGTTTTTT. Residues: CASSSTRGFGELFF.

The V and J genes are TRBV3-1 and TRBJ1-1; perhaps TRBD1 as D (5 bases). Germline lookup yields CDR1 LGHDT and CDR2 YNNKEL (reference sequence). This CDR3 has 14 residues. Between the trimmed V and J ends, which lost 4 bases and 1 base, there was a span of 10 bases. For the CDR3, the DNA is TGTGCCAGCAGCCTGGGACCGTGGAACACTGAAGCTTTCTTT. Protein: CASSLGPWNTEAFF.

Many counts were recorded for this clonotype. The genes are TRBV2 and TRBJ2-3; D perhaps matches TRBD2 (5 bases). The CDR3 has 15 residues. Per germline, CDR1 SNHLY and CDR2 FYNNEI. Between the trimmed V and J ends, which lost 4 bases and 3 bases, there was a span of 14 bases. CDR3 in amino acids: CASSVVSRGTDTQYF. DNA of the CDR3: TGTGCCAGCAGTGTAGTCTCTCGCGGGACAGATACGCAGTATTTT.

In its sample, this clonotype was seen a few times. The gene calls are TRBV2 and TRBJ2-1; possibly TRBD1 for D (5 bases). The CDR3 covers 14 residues. Germline values: CDR1 SNHLY, CDR2 FYNNEI. Trimming removed 10 bases at V and 6 bases at J, with 19 bases between. CDR3 amino acids: CATRLGGAGNEQFF. The CDR3 region has the DNA TGTGCCACCCGCCTAGGTGGGGCCGGCAATGAGCAGTTCTTC.

This clonotype was observed a handful of times. The V gene is TRBV20-1, the J gene TRBJ1-1, with 12 bases matching TRBD1. V was pared by 2 bases and J by 1 base, with 5 bases of the junction left unmatched. The CDR3 has 16 amino acids. From germline, CDR1 is DFQATT and CDR2 SNEGSKA (reference sequence). DNA of the CDR3: TGCAGTGCTAGACCGGGACAGGGGGCCCAGAACACTGAAGCTTTCTTT. Translation gives CSARPGQGAQNTEAFF.

The chain couples TRBV24-1 to TRBJ2-1; no reliable D call. CDR1 is KGHDR, CDR2 SFDVKD, per germline. V was cut by 4 bases and J by 3 bases, with 12 bases left in between. The CDR3 consists of 15 residues. The CDR3 bases are TGTGCCACCAGTGACCCTTCTCAAGTCTACAATGAGCAGTTCTTC. The encoded protein is CATSDPSQVYNEQFF.

This clonotype turned up a few times. The chain is built from TRBV20-1 and TRBJ2-7; perhaps D is TRBD1 or TRBD2 (5 bases each). The V end lost 5 bases, the J end lost 3 bases, and 17 bases lay between the germline ends. Germline values: CDR1 DFQATT, CDR2 SNEGSKA (reference sequence). There are 14 residues in the CDR3. CDR3 loop: CSACIGDHLYEQYF. The DNA of the CDR3 is TGCAGTGCTTGTATAGGGGACCACCTCTACGAGCAGTACTTC.

This clonotype was detected a few times. CDR3 amino acids: CASTSPGKGDSPLHF. The CDR3 DNA reads TGTGCCAGCACTTCACCAGGCAAGGGAGATTCACCCCTCCACTTT. The rearrangement links TRBV27 to TRBJ1-6; no clear D gene. V dropped 7 bases and J dropped 8 bases, with 18 bases sitting between them. This CDR3 is built from 15 residues. Germline V gives CDR1 MNHEY, CDR2 SMNVEV (reference sequence).

The chain combines TRBV10-3 with TRBJ1-6; D is perhaps TRBD1 (6 bases). This CDR3 is built from 15 residues. V was cut by 0 bases and J by 7 bases, with 10 bases left in between. CDR1 ENHRY and CDR2 SYGVKD come from the germline V gene. CDR3 loop: CAISESGRGNSPLHF. The CDR3 coding sequence is TGTGCCATCAGTGAGTCCGGCAGGGGAAATTCACCCCTCCACTTT.

The gene calls are TRBV24-1 and TRBJ2-5; TRBD2 matches at 9 bases. This CDR3 region has 18 residues. Germline lookup yields CDR1 KGHDR and CDR2 SFDVKD. V dropped 4 bases and J dropped 5; count of bases not matched to a gene: 16. CDR3 DNA sequence: TGTGCCACCAGTGACCACACCTCCGCCGGGACTAGCCAGGAGACCCAGTACTTC. Its protein is CATSDHTSAGTSQETQYF.

This rearrangement joins TRBV7-9 to TRBJ2-4; no clear D gene. V was clipped by 1 base and J by 4 bases, with 11 bases between them. CDR3 length: 15 amino acids. Germline V gene data show CDR1 as SEHNR and CDR2 as FQNEAQ (reference sequence). The CDR3 nucleotides are TGTGCCAGCAGCTTAGTCTTGGGTGGGAAAAACATTCAGTACTTC. Translated, it gives CASSLVLGGKNIQYF.

This rearrangement joins TRBV7-9 to TRBJ2-1; perhaps TRBD1 as D (5 bases). CDR3 length: 14 residues. Per the germline V gene, CDR1 is SEHNR and CDR2 is FQNEAQ (reference sequence). V was trimmed by 4 bases and J by 2 bases, leaving 9 bases between them. The CDR3 nucleotides read TGTGCCAGCAGCTCACAGGTTCCCTACAATGAGCAGTTCTTC. This translates into CASSSQVPYNEQFF.

Ten or more counts support this clonotype. V gene TRBV20-1 combines with J gene TRBJ2-5; D might be TRBD1 or TRBD2, each matching 5 bases. The CDR3 has 14 residues. Trimming took off 6 bases at V and 5 bases at J, with 19 bases between the two ends. Germline V gene data show CDR1 as DFQATT and CDR2 as SNEGSKA (reference sequence). The CDR3 protein is CSAPGPLKRETQYF. The CDR3 DNA reads as TGCAGTGCACCGGGACCTCTAAAGAGGGAGACCCAGTACTTC.

The chain is built from TRBV6-6 and TRBJ2-7; D is uncertain. The V end was cut by 6 bases, the J end by 5 bases, with 8 bases between. CDR3 length equals 11 residues. The V gene's germline CDR1 is MNHNY and CDR2 SVGAGI (reference sequence). Here the CDR3 DNA reads TGTGCCAGCAGGCTAGGAGACGAGCAGTACGTC. Its protein is CASRLGDEQYV.

This sequence joins TRBV13 and TRBJ2-1; 8 bases are shared with TRBD2. Germline V gene lookup returns CDR1 PRHDT and CDR2 FYEKMQ (reference sequence). This CDR3 region has 16 residues. The V segment lost 1 base and the J segment 10 bases; nucleotides outside the gene matches: 12. The CDR3 region has the DNA TGTGCCAGCAGCTTAGTTGGGACTAGGGAGGAAGGCGAGCAGTTCTTC. This sequence encodes CASSLVGTREEGEQFF.

This chain links TRBV5-1 with TRBJ2-7, with a tentative D call TRBD1 (5 bases). CDR1 and CDR2 (germline): SGHRS, YFSETQ. V lost 0 bases to trimming and J lost 2 bases, with 6 bases between them. The CDR3 consists of 13 residues. For the CDR3, the DNA is TGCGCCAGCAGCTTGGAGGGGACCTACGAGCAGTACGTC. This encodes CASSLEGTYEQYV.

The chain is built from TRBV30 and TRBJ1-1; possible D gene TRBD1, 5 bases. Germline CDR1 GTSNPN, CDR2 SVGIG (reference sequence). V was trimmed by 3 bases and J by 0 bases, leaving 14 bases between them. CDR3 length equals 15 residues. CDR3 in amino acids: CAWRNLPGLNTEAFF. The CDR3 DNA sequence: TGTGCCTGGAGAAATCTCCCGGGACTGAACACTGAAGCTTTCTTT.

The rearrangement joins TRBV24-1 to TRBJ2-5, with D hard to call. Germline-derived CDR1 and CDR2 are KGHDR and SFDVKD. This CDR3 is built from 14 residues. Trimming stripped 3 bases from V and 5 bases from J, with 12 bases between. CDR3: CATSDPIFRETQYF. The CDR3 region has the DNA TGTGCCACCAGTGATCCAATCTTCAGGGAGACCCAGTACTTC.

The chain employs TRBV5-4 and TRBJ1-2; D call uncertain. The CDR3 is made up of 14 amino acids. Per the germline V gene, CDR1 is SGHNT and CDR2 is YYREEE (reference sequence). Deletions cut 2 bases from V and 1 base from J, with 9 bases between. The CDR3 DNA reads TGTGCCAGCAGCTTTCAGGCGGTTAACTATGGCTACACCTTC. It is translated as CASSFQAVNYGYTF.

This clonotype was recorded a few times. The gene calls are TRBV20-1 and TRBJ2-7, with TRBD2 matching over 14 bases. The CDR3 extends over 13 amino acids. In germline, CDR1 is DFQATT, CDR2 SNEGSKA (reference sequence). After removal of 6 bases from V and 7 bases from J, the junction contained 5 bases not matched to a gene. CDR3 nucleotide sequence: TGCAGTGCAGGACTAGCGGGAGGCCGAGAGCAGTACTTC. Its protein product is CSAGLAGGREQYF.

A few counts support this clonotype. This chain connects TRBV29-1 to TRBJ1-5, with TRBD1 identical over 12 bases. The CDR3 sequence is 16 residues long. V was clipped by 5 bases and J by 3 bases; unmatched bases: 8. Germline CDR1 is SQVTM and CDR2 is ANQGSEA. The CDR3 spells CSVPAGTGGFNQPQHF. CDR3 sequence (DNA): TGCAGCGTTCCTGCCGGGACAGGGGGCTTCAATCAGCCCCAGCATTTT.

This chain connects TRBV12-3 or TRBV12-4 to TRBJ2-1, with 9 bases lining up with TRBD2. This CDR3 region has 15 residues. V shed 1 base and J 8 bases; nucleotides not matched to a gene: 6. The CDR3 DNA follows: TGTGCCAGCAGTTTAGTCGGACTAGCGACGGATGAGCAGTTCTTC. It is translated as CASSLVGLATDEQFF.

The gene calls are TRBV12-3 or TRBV12-4 and TRBJ2-1; the D gene is possibly TRBD2 (5 bases). V lost 2 bases and J lost 9, with 11 bases in between. This CDR3 comprises 13 residues. The CDR3 DNA reads TGTGCCAGCAGTTTATGGGAAAGCGGTGAGCAGTTCTTC. This gives the protein CASSLWESGEQFF.

This clonotype was found a few times. The chain uses TRBV7-2 and TRBJ2-3, with TRBD2 identical over 9 bases. The trim removed 3 bases at V and 5 bases at J, leaving 3 bases unmatched. CDR3 length: 14 residues. Germline V lookup: CDR1 SGHTA, CDR2 FQGNSA. CDR3 sequence: CASSLLAGQDTQYF. The CDR3 nucleotides are TGTGCCAGCAGCTTGCTAGCGGGACAAGATACGCAGTATTTT.

The chain is built from TRBV15 and TRBJ2-1; D is unresolved. V lost 1 base and J lost 5, with 3 bases in between. The CDR3 totals 12 residues. CDR1 LNHNV and CDR2 YYDKDF come from the germline V gene (reference sequence). The CDR3 spells CATSRVNNEQFF. CDR3 DNA: TGTGCCACCAGCAGAGTAAACAATGAGCAGTTCTTC. The variable domain in full, with the rest retrieved from reference TRBV15 and TRBJ2-1, is DAMVIQNPRYQVTQFGKPVTLSCSQTLNHNVMYWYQQKSSQAPKLLFHYYDKDFNNEADTPDNFQSRRPNTSFCFLDIRSPGLGDTAMYLCATSRVNNEQFFGPGTRLTVL.

The chain employs TRBV5-1 and TRBJ1-4; 8 bases line up with TRBD1. The CDR3 extends over 16 amino acids. Trimming took 0 bases from V and 4 from J; bases not matched to a gene: 5. CDR1 is SGHRS and CDR2 is YFSETQ in the germline V gene. CDR3 sequence reads: CASSLAKGQGNEKLFF. The CDR3 DNA sequence: TGCGCCAGCAGCTTGGCCAAAGGACAGGGTAATGAAAAACTGTTTTTT.

There are a few counts of this clonotype. J is TRBJ1-2 and V is TRBV29-1; TRBD1 might be the D (6 bases). There are 13 residues in the CDR3. Trimming stripped 4 bases from V and 5 bases from J, with 14 bases between. Germline CDR1 SQVTM, CDR2 ANQGSEA. The CDR3 is CSVAPGAEYGYTF. The CDR3 nucleotides are TGCAGCGTTGCCCCGGGGGCAGAGTATGGCTACACCTTC.